One T cell receptor (beta chain) is described in this entry. The CDR3 has 15 amino acids. With 4 bases removed from V and 1 base from J, the gap between germline ends came to 11 bases. Germline V gene lookup returns CDR1 SNHLY and CDR2 FYNNEI. Using immunoSEQ multiplex PCR, the repertoire was profiled, and TCRdb retains in-frame clones only, with some absent. The table has approximately 91,000 clones, around 88% seen once. This sample is drawn from a study of lymphopenia after photon versus proton radiotherapy. Sample: peripheral blood, taken from a patient treated with proton-based radiotherapy. This chain connects TRBV2 to TRBJ2-1; D remains ambiguous. The TCR comes from a man in his 60s with pancreatic cancer. CDR3 bases: TGTGCCAGCAGTGCCGGGCGGATTTCCTACAATGAGCAGTTCTTC. Translation gives CASSAGRISYNEQFF.